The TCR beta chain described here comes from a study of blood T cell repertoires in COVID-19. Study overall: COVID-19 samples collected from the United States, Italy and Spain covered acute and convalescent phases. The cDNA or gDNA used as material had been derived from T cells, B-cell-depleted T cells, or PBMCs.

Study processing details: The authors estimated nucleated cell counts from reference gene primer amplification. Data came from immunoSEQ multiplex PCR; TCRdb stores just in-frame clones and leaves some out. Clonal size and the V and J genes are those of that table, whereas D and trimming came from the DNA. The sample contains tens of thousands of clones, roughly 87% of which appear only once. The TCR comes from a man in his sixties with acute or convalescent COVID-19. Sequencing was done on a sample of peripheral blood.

The CDR3 nucleotides read TGTGCCAGCCAAGAGGTAGCGGGGCGGCACAATGAGCAGTTCTTC. It codes for CASQEVAGRHNEQFF. The chain joins TRBV27 to TRBJ2-1, with 8 bases lining up with TRBD2. Trimming removed 8 bases from V and 5 bases from J; junction bases left unmatched: 11. This CDR3 contains 15 residues. Germline loops: CDR1 MNHEY, CDR2 SMNVEV (reference sequence).